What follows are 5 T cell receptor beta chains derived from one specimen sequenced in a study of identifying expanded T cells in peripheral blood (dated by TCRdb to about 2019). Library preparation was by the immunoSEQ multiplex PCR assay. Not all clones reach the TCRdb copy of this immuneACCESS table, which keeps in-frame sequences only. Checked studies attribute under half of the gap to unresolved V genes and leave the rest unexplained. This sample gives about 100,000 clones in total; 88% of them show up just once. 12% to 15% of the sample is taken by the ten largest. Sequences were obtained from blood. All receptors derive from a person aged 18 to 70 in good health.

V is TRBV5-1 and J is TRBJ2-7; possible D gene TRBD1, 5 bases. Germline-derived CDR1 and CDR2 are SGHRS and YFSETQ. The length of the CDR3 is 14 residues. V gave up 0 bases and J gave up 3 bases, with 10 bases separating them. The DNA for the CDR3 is TGCGCCAGCAGCTTGGAGGCAGGGTACTACGAGCAGTACTTC. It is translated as CASSLEAGYYEQYF.

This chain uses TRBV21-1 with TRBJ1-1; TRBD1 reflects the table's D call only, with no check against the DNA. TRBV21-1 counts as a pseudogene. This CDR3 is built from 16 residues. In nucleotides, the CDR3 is TGTGCCAGCAGCAAACCCGCAGACAGGGGAGGCACTGAAGCTTTCTTT. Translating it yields CASSKPADRGGTEAFF.

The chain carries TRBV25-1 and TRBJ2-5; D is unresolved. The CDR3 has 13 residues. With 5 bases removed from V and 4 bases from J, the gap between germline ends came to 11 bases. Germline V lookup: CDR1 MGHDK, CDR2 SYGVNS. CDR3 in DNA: TGTGCCAGCAGTTCCCCAGTCCCAGAGACCCAGTACTTC. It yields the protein CASSSPVPETQYF.

The CDR3 loop reads CASSGTGGGQPQHF. CDR3 nucleotides: TGTGCCAGCTCCGGGACAGGGGGAGGTCAGCCCCAGCATTTT. The V and J genes are TRBV6-1 and TRBJ1-5, with 11 bases matching TRBD1. J lost 6 bases, V lost 8 bases, and 6 bases had no gene match. Germline V gene lookup returns CDR1 MNHNS and CDR2 SASEGT. This CDR3 is built from 14 residues.

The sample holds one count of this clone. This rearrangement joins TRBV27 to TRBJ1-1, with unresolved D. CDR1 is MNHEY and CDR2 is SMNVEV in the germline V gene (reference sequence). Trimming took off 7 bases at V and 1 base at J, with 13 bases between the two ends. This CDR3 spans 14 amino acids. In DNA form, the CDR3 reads TGTGCCAGCAAGTTCTCAACCTCGAACACTGAAGCTTTCTTT. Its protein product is CASKFSTSNTEAFF.